These 21 T cell receptor beta chains came from one sample sequenced in a study of T cells in Graves' hyperthyroidism and ophthalmopathy. Amplification of TCR beta CDR3 regions used RNA as the template. When the TCR CDR3 underwent first-round RT-PCR, the HTBI primer set was used. Each CDR3 protein gets one entry after TCRdb re-called the multiplex PCR reads with MiXCR. The sample records over 650,000 distinct CDR3 sequences, just under 45% being singletons. The material sequenced was peripheral blood or thyroid tissue (not recorded which). All receptors derive from an adult man with Graves' disease, either hyperthyroidism or ophthalmopathy (not recorded which).

This clonotype was observed many times. J is TRBJ1-2 and V is TRBV7-3; weak D call: TRBD1 (6 bases). Germline CDR1 reads SGHTA; CDR2 reads FQGTGA. The CDR3 length is 14 residues. The germline V and J ends were trimmed by 5 bases and 0 bases, with 10 bases remaining between them. CDR3 protein: CASSPTGSNYGYTF. The CDR3 nucleotides read TGTGCCAGCAGCCCGACAGGCTCTAACTATGGCTACACCTTC.

The chain couples TRBV2 to TRBJ1-1, with D possibly matching TRBD1 (6 bases). This CDR3 comprises 15 residues. CDR1 and CDR2 from the germline V gene are SNHLY and FYNNEI. Between the trimmed V and J ends, which lost 5 bases and 1 base, there was a span of 14 bases. CDR3 bases: TGTGCCAGCAGTTACACCCCGACAGGGAACACTGAAGCTTTCTTT. Protein: CASSYTPTGNTEAFF.

The chain uses TRBV9 and TRBJ1-6; maybe TRBD1 (5 bases). The ends were cut back, 0 bases at V and 10 bases at J, with 8 bases in the middle. Germline-derived CDR1 and CDR2 are SGDLS and YYNGEE. This CDR3 contains 13 residues. CDR3 residues: CASSVGDGSPLHF. As DNA, the CDR3 is TGTGCCAGCAGCGTAGGGGACGGATCACCCCTCCACTTT.

In the case of this clonotype: A much larger clone lies a single base off, so this may be a read error. This sequence joins TRBV7-3 and TRBJ2-5; no reliable D call. CDR3 length equals 14 residues. Trimming took 0 bases from V and 0 from J, leaving 5 bases between them. Germline CDR1 is SGHTA and CDR2 is FQGTGA. In DNA, the CDR3 is TGTGCCAGCAGCTTAACTGGGCACCAAGAGACCCAGTACTTC. Translating it yields CASSLTGHQETQYF.

This chain connects TRBV5-1 to TRBJ2-7; possibly TRBD2 for D (5 bases). V lost 0 bases, J lost 0 bases, and 10 bases lay in between. The CDR3 has 15 residues. The germline gives CDR1 SGHRS, CDR2 YFSETQ. The CDR3 spells CASSLGPGVSYEQYF. The CDR3 DNA reads as TGCGCCAGCAGCTTGGGACCCGGGGTCTCCTACGAGCAGTACTTC.

Ten or more counts support this clonotype. The chain employs TRBV7-9 and TRBJ1-3; D is unresolved. CDR1 is SEHNR and CDR2 is FQNEAQ in the germline V gene (reference sequence). With 4 bases removed from V and 0 bases from J, the gap between germline ends came to 13 bases. The CDR3 loop spans 16 amino acids. CDR3 nucleotides: TGTGCCAGCAGCTCCTTACCGGCGGCCTCTGGAAACACCATATATTTT. It encodes CASSSLPAASGNTIYF.

This chain connects TRBV11-2 to TRBJ2-7, with D unresolved. In germline, CDR1 is SGHAT, CDR2 FQNNGV. CDR3 length: 13 amino acids. With 1 base removed from V and 7 bases from J, the gap between germline ends came to 11 bases. The CDR3 loop reads CASSLVGFGEQYF. CDR3 nucleotide sequence: TGTGCCAGCAGCTTAGTGGGGTTTGGAGAGCAGTACTTC.

This clonotype was seen a few times. The V gene is TRBV2, the J gene TRBJ2-7, with TRBD1 matching 8 bases. V dropped 6 bases and J dropped 5; count of bases not matched to a gene: 6. CDR1 and CDR2 (germline): SNHLY, FYNNEI. The CDR3 contains 13 residues. The chain's CDR3 is CASSPGGFDEQYF. In nucleotides, the CDR3 is TGTGCCAGCAGCCCAGGGGGCTTTGACGAGCAGTACTTC.

This clonotype has a handful of counts. The chain links TRBV30 to TRBJ1-2; D is undetermined. The germline gives CDR1 GTSNPN, CDR2 SVGIG (reference sequence). V was pared by 2 bases and J by 4 bases, with 11 bases between. The CDR3 has 13 amino acids. CDR3 bases: TGTGCCTGGAGTAACGGAGACTCCTATGGCTACACCTTC. Its protein product is CAWSNGDSYGYTF.

The rearrangement links TRBV29-1 to TRBJ2-6; 7 positions match TRBD1. Unmatched junction bases numbered 12, after V lost 3 bases and J lost 1 base. The CDR3 spans 18 residues. The germline V gene encodes CDR1 SQVTM and CDR2 ANQGSEA. DNA for the CDR3: TGCAGCGTTGAGACCTACCGACAGGGAAGGTCTGGGGCCAACGTCCTGACTTTC. Translating it yields CSVETYRQGRSGANVLTF.

This clonotype ranks as medium-sized (0.01 to 0.1%). The chain carries TRBV29-1 and TRBJ1-2; no definite D call. This CDR3 contains 12 residues. CDR1 and CDR2 from the germline V gene are SQVTM and ANQGSEA. Trimming cost V 4 bases and J 2 bases, with 8 bases left between them. The CDR3 DNA is TGCAGCGTTGGCGCGGCGAACTATGGCTACACCTTC. Translation: CSVGAANYGYTF.

This clonotype was seen only a few times. V and J are TRBV6-5 and TRBJ1-5, with a tentative D call TRBD1 (6 bases). The V gene lost 5 bases and the J gene lost 3 bases, with 11 bases spanning the gap. Germline-derived CDR1 and CDR2 are MNHEY and SVGAGI. CDR3 length: 14 amino acids. The CDR3 DNA follows: TGTGCCAGCAGTGTTGCAGGGGCCAATCAGCCCCAGCATTTT. This encodes CASSVAGANQPQHF.

The chain combines TRBV7-9 with TRBJ2-7, with 10 bases aligning to TRBD2. The CDR3 is made up of 15 amino acids. Looked up from germline, CDR1 is SEHNR and CDR2 is FQNEAQ (reference sequence). Trimming cost V 5 bases and J 2 bases; bases outside gene matches: 6. CDR3 DNA sequence: TGTGCCAGCAGCCCGGGACTAGCGAGACCCTACGAGCAGTACTTC. This codes for CASSPGLARPYEQYF.

In its sample, this clonotype was seen many times. The genes are TRBV5-8 and TRBJ2-7, with TRBD2 matching over 12 bases. Trimming took 6 bases from V and 3 from J; bases not matched to a gene: 4. The CDR3 sequence is 14 residues long. Germline V lookup: CDR1 SGHTS, CDR2 YDEGEE. CDR3 in DNA: TGTGCCAGCACCCTGACTAGCGGGAGCTACGAGCAGTACTTC. Translating it yields CASTLTSGSYEQYF.

Details on this clonotype: This may be a read error, as it is one base from a much larger clone. The chain recombines TRBV10-3 with TRBJ2-7; weak D call: TRBD1 (6 bases). This CDR3 comprises 9 residues. CDR1 is ENHRY, CDR2 SYGVKD, per germline. CDR3 coding DNA: TGTGCCATCAGTACGTGGACAGACTTC. Residues: CAISTWTDF.

With respect to this clonotype: A junction boundary mismatches the germline segment, possibly from a read error. This rearrangement joins TRBV25-1 to TRBJ2-2; TRBD2 might be the D (6 bases). The CDR3 runs 15 residues. The germline V gene encodes CDR1 MGHDK and CDR2 SYGVNS. The CDR3 DNA is TGTGCCAGCAGCTTAATTCAGCAGGGCACCGGGGGGCTGTTTTTT. Protein sequence: CASSLIQQGTGGLFF.

This chain links TRBV2 with TRBJ2-7; 7 nucleotides match TRBD1. The germline V gene has CDR1 SNHLY and CDR2 FYNNEI. J lost 2 bases, V lost 3 bases, and 7 bases had no gene match. CDR3 length: 15 residues. CDR3 loop: CASSDETGPTYEQYF. The DNA of the CDR3 is TGTGCCAGCAGTGATGAGACAGGGCCAACCTACGAGCAGTACTTC.

The rearrangement joins TRBV12-3 or TRBV12-4 to TRBJ1-4; 7 positions agree with TRBD1. The junction had 7 bases not matched to a gene; V was cut back by 7 bases and J by 8 bases. There are 13 residues in the CDR3. CDR3 region: CASTGQVREKLFF. In nucleotides, the CDR3 is TGTGCCAGCACTGGACAGGTTAGGGAAAAACTGTTTTTT.

V usage is TRBV29-1 and J usage is TRBJ2-5; the match to TRBD2 covers 8 bases. This CDR3 is 12 amino acids long. Looked up from germline, CDR1 is SQVTM and CDR2 is ANQGSEA. The junction had 6 bases not matched to a gene; V was cut back by 8 bases and J by 4 bases. CDR3 sequence: CSPTSGGETQYF. The CDR3 region has the DNA TGCAGCCCCACTAGCGGAGGAGAGACCCAGTACTTC.

The chain uses TRBV12-3 or TRBV12-4 and TRBJ1-5; TRBD1 might be the D (5 bases). The CDR3 consists of 16 residues. Trimming stripped 3 bases from V and 2 bases from J, with 14 bases between. The chain's CDR3 is CASSFDGTPGNQPQHF. CDR3 DNA: TGTGCCAGCAGTTTTGATGGGACCCCTGGCAATCAGCCCCAGCATTTT.

The rearrangement joins TRBV4-3 to TRBJ2-5, with a weak D call TRBD1 (6 bases). V gave up 0 bases and J gave up 5 bases, with 10 bases separating them. The CDR3 runs 14 residues. Germline V gives CDR1 LGHNA, CDR2 YSLEER. CDR3: CASSQDRQGETQYF. CDR3 nucleotides: TGCGCCAGCAGCCAAGATAGGCAGGGGGAGACCCAGTACTTC.